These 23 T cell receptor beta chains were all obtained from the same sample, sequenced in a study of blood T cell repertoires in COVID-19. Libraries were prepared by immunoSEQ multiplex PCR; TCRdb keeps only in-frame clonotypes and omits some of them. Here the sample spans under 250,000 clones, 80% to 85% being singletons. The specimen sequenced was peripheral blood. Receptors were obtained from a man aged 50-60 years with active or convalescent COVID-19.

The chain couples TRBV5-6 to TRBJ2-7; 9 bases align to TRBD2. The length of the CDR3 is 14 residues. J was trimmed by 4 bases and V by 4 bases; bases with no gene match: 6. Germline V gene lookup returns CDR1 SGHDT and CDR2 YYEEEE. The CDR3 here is CASSESGGRYEQYF. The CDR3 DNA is TGTGCCAGCAGCGAAAGCGGGGGGCGATACGAGCAGTACTTC.

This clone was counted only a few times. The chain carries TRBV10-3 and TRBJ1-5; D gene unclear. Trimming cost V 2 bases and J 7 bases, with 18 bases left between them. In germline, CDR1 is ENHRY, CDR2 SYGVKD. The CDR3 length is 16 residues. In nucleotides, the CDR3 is TGTGCCATCAGTGAGAATGACAAGAAGGGAGAACAGCCCCAGCATTTT. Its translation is CAISENDKKGEQPQHF.

CDR3 protein: CASSFGAGGINEQFF. CDR3 DNA: TGTGCCAGCAGTTTTGGGGCGGGGGGGATAAATGAGCAGTTCTTC. The chain uses TRBV28 and TRBJ2-1; 9 bases are shared with TRBD2. This CDR3 spans 15 amino acids. Germline lookup yields CDR1 MDHEN and CDR2 SYDVKM. V lost 3 bases, J lost 7 bases, and 7 bases stayed unmatched. The variable domain in full, with the rest retrieved from reference TRBV28 and TRBJ2-1, is DVKVTQSSRYLVKRTGEKVFLECVQDMDHENMFWYRQDPGLGLRLIYFSYDVKMKEKGDIPEGYSVSREKKERFSLILESASTNQTSMYLCASSFGAGGINEQFFGPGTRLTVL.

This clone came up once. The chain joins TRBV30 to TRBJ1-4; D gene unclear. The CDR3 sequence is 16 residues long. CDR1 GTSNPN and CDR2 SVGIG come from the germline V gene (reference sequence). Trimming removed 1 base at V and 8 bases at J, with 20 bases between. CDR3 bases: TGTGCCTGGAGTGACCGGGTCGCGGCTGCCGGAGAAAAACTGTTTTTT. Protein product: CAWSDRVAAAGEKLFF.

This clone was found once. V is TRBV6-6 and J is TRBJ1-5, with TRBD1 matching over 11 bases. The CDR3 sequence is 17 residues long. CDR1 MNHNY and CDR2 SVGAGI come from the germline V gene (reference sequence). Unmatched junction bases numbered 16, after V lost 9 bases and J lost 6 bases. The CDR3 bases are TGTGCCAGTAGTCGTGAAACCGGGACAGGGGGTGGTCAGCCCCAGCATTTT. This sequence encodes CASSRETGTGGGQPQHF.

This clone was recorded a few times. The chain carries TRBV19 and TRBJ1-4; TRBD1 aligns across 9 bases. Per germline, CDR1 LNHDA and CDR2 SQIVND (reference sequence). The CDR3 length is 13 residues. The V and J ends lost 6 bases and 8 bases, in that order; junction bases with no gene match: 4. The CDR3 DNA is TGTGCCAGTAGGGGACAGGGAGGCGAAAAACTGTTTTTT. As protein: CASRGQGGEKLFF.

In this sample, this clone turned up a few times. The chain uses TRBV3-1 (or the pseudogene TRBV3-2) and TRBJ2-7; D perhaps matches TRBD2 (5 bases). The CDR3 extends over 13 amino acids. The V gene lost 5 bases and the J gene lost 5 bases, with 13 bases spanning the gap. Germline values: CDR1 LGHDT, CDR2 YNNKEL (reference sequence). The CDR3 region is CASSGTGFDEQYF. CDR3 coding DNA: TGTGCCAGCAGCGGAACGGGGTTCGACGAGCAGTACTTC.

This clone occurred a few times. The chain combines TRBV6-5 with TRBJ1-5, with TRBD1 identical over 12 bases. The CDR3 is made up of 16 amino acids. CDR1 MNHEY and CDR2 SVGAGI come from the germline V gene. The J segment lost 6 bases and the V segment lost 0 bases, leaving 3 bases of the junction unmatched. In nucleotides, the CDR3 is TGTGCCAGCAGTTACTCGGGACAGGGGGCCGGTCAGCCCCAGCATTTT. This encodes CASSYSGQGAGQPQHF.

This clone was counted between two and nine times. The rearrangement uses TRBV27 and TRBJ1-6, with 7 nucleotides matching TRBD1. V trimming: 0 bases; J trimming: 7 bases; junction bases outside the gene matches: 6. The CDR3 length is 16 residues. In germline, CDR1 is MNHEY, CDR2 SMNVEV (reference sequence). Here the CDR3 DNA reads TGTGCCAGCAGTTTATCACCGGGACAGTGGAATTCACCCCTCCACTTT. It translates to CASSLSPGQWNSPLHF.

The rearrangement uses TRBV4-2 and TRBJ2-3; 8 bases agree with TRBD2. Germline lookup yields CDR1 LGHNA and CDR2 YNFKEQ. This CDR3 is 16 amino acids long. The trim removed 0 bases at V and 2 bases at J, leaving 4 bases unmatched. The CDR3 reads CASSQETSGLTDTQYF. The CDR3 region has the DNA TGTGCCAGCAGCCAAGAAACTAGCGGACTCACAGATACGCAGTATTTT.

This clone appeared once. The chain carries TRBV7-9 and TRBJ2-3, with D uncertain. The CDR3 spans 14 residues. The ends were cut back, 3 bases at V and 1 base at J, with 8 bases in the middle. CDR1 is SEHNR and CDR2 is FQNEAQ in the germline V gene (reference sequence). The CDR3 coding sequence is TGTGCCAGCAGCTTGATCGGTGGCACAGATACGCAGTATTTT. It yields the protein CASSLIGGTDTQYF.

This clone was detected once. The CDR3 spells CASSMYRGNQPQHF. The CDR3 DNA reads as TGTGCCAGTAGTATGTACAGGGGTAACCAGCCCCAGCATTTT. The chain is built from TRBV19 and TRBJ1-5; 7 bases align to TRBD1. Germline assignment: CDR1 LNHDA and CDR2 SQIVND (reference sequence). Unmatched junction bases numbered 6, after V lost 3 bases and J lost 7 bases. This CDR3 has 14 amino acids.

CDR3 protein: CASSLNEPGNTIYF. Here the CDR3 DNA reads TGTGCCAGCAGCCTCAATGAGCCTGGAAACACCATATATTTT. The chain joins TRBV25-1 to TRBJ1-3; D unclear. This CDR3 has 14 residues. V lost 6 bases and J lost 2, with 11 bases in between. Germline CDR1 reads MGHDK; CDR2 reads SYGVNS.

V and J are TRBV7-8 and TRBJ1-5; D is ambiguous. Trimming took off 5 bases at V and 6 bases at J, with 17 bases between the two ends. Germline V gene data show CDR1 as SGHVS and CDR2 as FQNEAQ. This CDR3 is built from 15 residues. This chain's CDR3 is CASSASRPIGQPQHF. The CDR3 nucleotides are TGTGCCAGCAGCGCTAGTCGGCCAATAGGTCAGCCCCAGCATTTT.

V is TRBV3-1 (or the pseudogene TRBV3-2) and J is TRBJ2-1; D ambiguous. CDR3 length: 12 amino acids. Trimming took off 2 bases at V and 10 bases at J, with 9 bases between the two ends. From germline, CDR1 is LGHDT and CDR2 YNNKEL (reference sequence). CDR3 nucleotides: TGTGCCAGCAGCCAACCAGTGGGCGAGCAGTTCTTC. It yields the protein CASSQPVGEQFF.

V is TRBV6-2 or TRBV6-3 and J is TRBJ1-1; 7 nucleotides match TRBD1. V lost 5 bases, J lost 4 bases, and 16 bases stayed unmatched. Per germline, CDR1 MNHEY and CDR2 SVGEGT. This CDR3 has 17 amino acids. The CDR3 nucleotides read TGTGCCAGCAGTAACCGACAGGGAGGCCTTTTCGGCACTGAAGCTTTCTTT. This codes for CASSNRQGGLFGTEAFF.

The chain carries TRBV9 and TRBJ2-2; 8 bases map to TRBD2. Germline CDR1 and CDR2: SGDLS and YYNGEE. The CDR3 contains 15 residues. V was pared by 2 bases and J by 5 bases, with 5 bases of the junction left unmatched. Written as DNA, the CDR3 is TGTGCCAGCAGCGTCTCGGGGGGGACAACCGGGGAGCTGTTTTTT. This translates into CASSVSGGTTGELFF.

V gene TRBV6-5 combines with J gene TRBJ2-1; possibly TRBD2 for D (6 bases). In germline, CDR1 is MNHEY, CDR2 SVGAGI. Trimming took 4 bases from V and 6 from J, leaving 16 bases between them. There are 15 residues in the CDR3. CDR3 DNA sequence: TGTGCCAGCAGTTTCTATGGGGGGACCCGCAATGAGCAGTTCTTC. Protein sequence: CASSFYGGTRNEQFF.

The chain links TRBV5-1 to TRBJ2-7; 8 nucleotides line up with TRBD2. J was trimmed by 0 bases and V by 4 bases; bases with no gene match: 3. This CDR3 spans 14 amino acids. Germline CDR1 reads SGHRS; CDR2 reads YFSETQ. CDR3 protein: CASSGGGSSYEQYF. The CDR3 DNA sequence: TGCGCCAGCAGCGGCGGGGGGTCCTCCTACGAGCAGTACTTC.

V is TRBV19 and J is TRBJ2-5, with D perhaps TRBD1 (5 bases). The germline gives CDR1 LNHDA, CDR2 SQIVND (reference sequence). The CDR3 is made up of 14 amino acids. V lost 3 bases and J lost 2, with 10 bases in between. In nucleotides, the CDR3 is TGTGCCAGTAGTATGCAGACAGAACAAGAGACCCAGTACTTC. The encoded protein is CASSMQTEQETQYF.

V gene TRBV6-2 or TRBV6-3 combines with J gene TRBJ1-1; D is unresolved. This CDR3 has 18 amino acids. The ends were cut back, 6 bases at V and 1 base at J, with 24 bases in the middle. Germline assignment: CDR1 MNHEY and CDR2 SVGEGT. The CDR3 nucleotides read TGTGCCAGCAGCAATTTACAGAGAACCACCTCAGGGAACACTGAAGCTTTCTTT. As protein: CASSNLQRTTSGNTEAFF.

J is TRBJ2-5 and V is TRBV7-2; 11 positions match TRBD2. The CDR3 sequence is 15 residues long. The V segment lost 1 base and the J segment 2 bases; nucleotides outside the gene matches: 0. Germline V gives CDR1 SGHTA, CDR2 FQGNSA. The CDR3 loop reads CASSLGLAGQETQYF. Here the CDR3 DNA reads TGTGCCAGCAGCTTAGGACTAGCGGGGCAAGAGACCCAGTACTTC.

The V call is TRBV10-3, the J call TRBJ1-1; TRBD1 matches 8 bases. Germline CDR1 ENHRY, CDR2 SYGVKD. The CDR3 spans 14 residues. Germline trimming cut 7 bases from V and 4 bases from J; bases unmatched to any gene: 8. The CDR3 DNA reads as TGTGCCATCACCCTGACAGGGGACGGCACTGAAGCTTTCTTT. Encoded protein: CAITLTGDGTEAFF.